This T cell receptor (beta chain) was recorded in a study of cytotoxic CD8 clonotypes in ibrutinib-treated CLL. Study-wide findings and caveats: In comparison with age-matched healthy donors, baseline clonality was higher and tracked circulating CD8+ T-cell counts. Clonality climbed at ibrutinib response, then dropped toward baseline at progression. The public clonotypes identified were infrequent and showed contraction or stability on treatment.

Concerning this clone: Its antigen is currently unknown.

Researchers set a sequencing depth target of 1 in 200,000 to 1 in 1 million T cells. TCRdb's table, derived via immunoSEQ multiplex PCR, lists solely in-frame clones and lacks some. The sample includes some 150,000 clones, around 77% of them seen just once. The germline CDR1 and CDR2 sequences are SGDLS and YYNGEE. CDR3 size: 16 residues. V was clipped by 0 bases and J by 3 bases, with 14 bases between them. This chain links TRBV9 with TRBJ2-3; D perhaps matches TRBD2 (6 bases). This sequence originates from a human donor with chronic lymphocytic leukemia. The input for sequencing was PBMCs, taken after 12 months of ibrutinib treatment. Here the CDR3 reads CASSVAYGSWTDTQYF. Here the CDR3 DNA reads TGTGCCAGCAGCGTAGCTTACGGGAGCTGGACAGATACGCAGTATTTT.